Reported below is one TCR beta chain. One end of the junction fails to match germline, which may point to a read error. A sample-barcoded 5' primer and a J-beta primer mix were used in a second PCR of about 6 to 11 cycles. TCRdb reprocessed the 5' RACE reads via MiXCR and lists one record per CDR3 protein. The data hold hundreds of thousands of distinct CDR3 sequences, with 27% observed a single time. This sample is part of a study of blood T cells in healthy people across ages. From germline, CDR1 is DFQATT and CDR2 SNEGSKA (reference sequence). The CDR3 is 12 amino acids. Another study also made use of these data, one on T cells of mothers and their children.

The source of this sequence is a boy aged 2 to 9 in good health. Source material: blood. V and J are TRBV20-1 and TRBJ1-1; D gene ambiguous. CDR3 sequence reads: CPRVNGNTEAFF. Here the CDR3 DNA reads TGTCCCCGGGTTAATGGGAACACTGAAGCTTTCTTT.